This TCR beta chain emerged from a study of cytomegalovirus exposure and HLA in healthy donors. Points from the study as a whole: Cytomegalovirus association was listed for under 200 TCR beta chains. Most TCR sequences were seen very rarely across donors, but some public TCRs occurred in many.

Germline trimming cut 6 bases from V and 6 bases from J; bases unmatched to any gene: 4. This CDR3 spans 12 amino acids. The V gene's germline CDR1 is SNHLY and CDR2 FYNNEI. As regards this clone: Its specificity is not known.

The PCR ran on 60 Vbeta and 13 Jbeta primers. Only in-frame clones appear in the TCRdb table, and some are missing; sequencing was by immunoSEQ multiplex PCR. The data show 200,000 to 250,000 clones, with approximately 81% seen just once and 2.9% held by the top ten. The sequencing sample was made of PBMCs. The chain links TRBV2 to TRBJ1-2, with TRBD1 matching 7 bases. This TCR came from a man aged 30 to 45 in good health and CMV-seronegative. CDR3 protein: CASRGQGDGYTF. The CDR3 DNA reads TGTGCCAGCAGGGGGCAGGGGGATGGCTACACCTTC.